Below, 3 T cell receptor beta chains from the same sample are listed, as sequenced in a study of breast tumors, draining lymph nodes, adjacent tissues listed by TCRdb under 2016. Lymph node samples were obtained from the axillary draining lymph nodes of breast cancer patients. Receptors were amplified or captured by multiplex PCR. The instrument given in TCRdb is Illumina HiSeq 2000. The raw public reads went through TCRdb reprocessing: fastp at Q25, MiXCR clone calling, in-frame beta chains kept. CDR3 protein sequences are deduplicated, and each keeps its most common genes and DNA. This sample lists approximately 230,000 distinct CDR3 sequences; less than 40% were detected once. The biggest ten clones account for under 4.5% of the sample. The sequencing input was axillary lymph node tissue. Receptors originate from a female donor with breast cancer. Some clones in this sample may be carry-over from other donors' samples.

This clonotype has more than one count but fewer than ten. One end of the junction fails to match germline, which may point to a read error. This CDR3 is CANSVGGQQGYEQYF. CDR3 sequence (DNA): TGTGCCAACAGCGTAGGGGGACAGCAGGGTTACGAGCAGTACTTC. This chain connects TRBV9 to TRBJ2-7; TRBD1 aligns across 7 bases. The germline CDR1 and CDR2 sequences are SGDLS and YYNGEE. This CDR3 has 15 amino acids.

This clonotype has at least ten counts. The chain has TRBV7-8 and TRBJ2-1; 7 positions agree with TRBD2. CDR1 is SGHVS, CDR2 FQNEAQ, per germline. J lost 9 bases, V lost 5 bases, and 7 bases had no gene match. The CDR3 loop spans 13 amino acids. CDR3 in DNA: TGTGCCAGCAGCCTAAGACTAGCCCTTGAGCAGTTCTTC. It codes for CASSLRLALEQFF.

Notes on this clonotype: The junction departs from the called germline gene at one end, perhaps through a read error. The chain has TRBV7-9 and TRBJ2-7, with D possibly being TRBD1 (6 bases). CDR1 is SEHNR, CDR2 FQNEAQ, per germline (reference sequence). The CDR3 length is 15 residues. CDR3 loop: CASSDLNRIAGEQHF. Written as DNA, the CDR3 is TGTGCCAGCAGCGACTTAAACAGGATCGCAGGGGAGCAGCACTTC.